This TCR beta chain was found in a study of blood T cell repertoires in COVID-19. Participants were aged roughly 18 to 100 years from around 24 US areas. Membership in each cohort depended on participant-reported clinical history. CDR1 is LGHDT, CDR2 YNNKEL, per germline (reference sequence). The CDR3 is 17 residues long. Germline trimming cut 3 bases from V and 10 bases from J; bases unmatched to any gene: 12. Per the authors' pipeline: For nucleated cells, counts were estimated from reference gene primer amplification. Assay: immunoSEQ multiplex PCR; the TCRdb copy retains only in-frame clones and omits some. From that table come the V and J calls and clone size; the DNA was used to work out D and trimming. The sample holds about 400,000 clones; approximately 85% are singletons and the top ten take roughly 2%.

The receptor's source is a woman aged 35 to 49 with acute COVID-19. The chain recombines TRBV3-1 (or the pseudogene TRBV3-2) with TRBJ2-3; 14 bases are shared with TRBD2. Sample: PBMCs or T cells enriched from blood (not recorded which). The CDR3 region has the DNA TGTGCCAGCAGCCACCGACTAGCGGGGGGGTGGGCGCCGGCGCAGTATTTT. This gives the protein CASSHRLAGGWAPAQYF.